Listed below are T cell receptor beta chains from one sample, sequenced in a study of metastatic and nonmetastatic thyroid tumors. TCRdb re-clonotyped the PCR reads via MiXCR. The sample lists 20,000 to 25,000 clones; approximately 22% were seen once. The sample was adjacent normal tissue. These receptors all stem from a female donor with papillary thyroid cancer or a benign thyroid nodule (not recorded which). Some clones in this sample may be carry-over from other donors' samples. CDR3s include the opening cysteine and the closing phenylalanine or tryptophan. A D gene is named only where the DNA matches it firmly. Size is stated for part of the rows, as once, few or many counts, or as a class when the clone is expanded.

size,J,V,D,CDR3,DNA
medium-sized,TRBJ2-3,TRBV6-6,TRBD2,CASEGTGTSGITDTQYF,TGTGCCAGTGAGGGGACCGGGACTAGCGGGATCACAGATACGCAGTATTTT
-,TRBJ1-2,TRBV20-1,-,CSARILRYGYTF,TGCAGTGCTAGAATCCTGCGCTATGGCTACACCTTC
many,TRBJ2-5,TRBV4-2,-,CASSQGAGSGETQYF,TGTGCCAGCAGCCAAGGTGCTGGGAGTGGGGAGACCCAGTACTTC
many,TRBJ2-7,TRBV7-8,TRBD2,CASSFGGAMYEQYF,TGTGCCAGCAGCTTCGGGGGGGCCATGTACGAGCAGTACTTC
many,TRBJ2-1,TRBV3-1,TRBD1,CASGTGSYNEQFF,TGTGCCAGCGGGACAGGATCCTACAATGAGCAGTTCTTC
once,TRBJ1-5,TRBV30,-,CAWSRFHQEPQHF,TGTGCCTGGTCCCGGTTCCACCAGGAGCCCCAGCATTTT
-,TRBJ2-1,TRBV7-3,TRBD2,CASSSGGDDEQFF,TGTGCCAGCAGCTCGGGGGGGGACGATGAGCAGTTCTTC
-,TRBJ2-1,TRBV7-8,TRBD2,CASSLPGLPPGSEFF,TGTGCCAGCAGCCTACCGGGACTACCTCCTGGATCGGAGTTCTTC
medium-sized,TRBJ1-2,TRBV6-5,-,CASSYGTGIEYGYTF,TGTGCCAGCAGTTACGGAACAGGGATAGAGTATGGCTACACCTTC
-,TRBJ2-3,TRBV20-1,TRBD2,CSAGGSWADTQYF,TGCAGTGCTGGCGGGAGTTGGGCAGATACGCAGTATTTT
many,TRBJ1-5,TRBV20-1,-,CSARDLGGLGQPQHF,TGCAGTGCTAGAGATCTGGGGGGCTTGGGGCAGCCCCAGCATTTT
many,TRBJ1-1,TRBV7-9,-,CASSLAGWPNTEAFF,TGTGCCAGCAGCTTAGCCGGGTGGCCGAACACTGAAGCTTTCTTT
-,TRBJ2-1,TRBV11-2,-,CSSSLEGANNELFF,TGTTCCAGCAGCTTAGAGGGAGCGAACAATGAGCTGTTCTTC
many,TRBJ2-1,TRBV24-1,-,CATSDLGGMGYNEQFF,TGTGCCACCAGTGATTTAGGCGGGATGGGGTACAATGAGCAGTTCTTC
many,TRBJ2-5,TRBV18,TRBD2,CASSPPAGAAQETQYF,TGTGCCAGCTCACCACCGGCGGGAGCGGCCCAAGAGACCCAGTACTTC
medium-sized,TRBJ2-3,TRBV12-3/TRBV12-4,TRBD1,CASSLQGELTTDTQYF,TGTGCCAGCAGTTTGCAGGGGGAGTTGACCACAGATACGCAGTATTTT
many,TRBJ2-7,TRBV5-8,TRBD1,CASSPIGTGARGEQYF,TGTGCCAGCAGCCCGATCGGGACAGGGGCCCGGGGGGAGCAGTACTTC
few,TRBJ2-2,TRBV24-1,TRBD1,CATIQGVNTGELFF,TGTGCCACCATTCAGGGGGTGAACACCGGGGAGCTGTTTTTT